These 5 T cell receptor beta chains were all obtained from the same sample, sequenced in a study of graft-versus-host responses after intestinal transplantation (dated by TCRdb to the early 2020s). The library was made by the immunoSEQ multiplex PCR assay. TCRdb mirrors the immuneACCESS table, restricted to in-frame sequences. Some clones are absent from its copies; in checked studies, under half trace to an unresolved V gene, and the reason for the others is unknown. The sample table records some 46,000 clones; about 93% of these occur just once. The top ten hold 5.9% of the sample. This material consisted of PBMCs, taken 750 to 800 days after a first intestinal transplant, on the day of a second. The source of these receptors is a human patient who received an intestinal transplant, so some T cells may come from the graft donor.

This clone occurred once. The CDR3 region is CSVDLREGEAFF. In DNA, the CDR3 is TGCAGCGTAGATCTTAGGGAGGGAGAAGCTTTCTTT. V and J are TRBV29-1 and TRBJ1-1; D remains unclear. Between the trimmed V and J ends, which lost 6 bases and 8 bases, there was a span of 16 bases. Germline CDR1 is SQVTM and CDR2 is ANQGSEA. The length of the CDR3 is 12 residues.

V is TRBV19 and J is TRBJ2-1; the D gene is possibly TRBD2 (5 bases). Germline V gives CDR1 LNHDA, CDR2 SQIVND (reference sequence). V was shortened by 0 bases and J by 0 bases, with 9 bases between the two germline ends. CDR3 length equals 16 residues. CDR3 amino acids: CASSIDSGYSYNEQFF. The CDR3 bases are TGTGCCAGTAGTATAGATTCGGGGTACTCCTACAATGAGCAGTTCTTC.

The J gene is TRBJ2-2, the V gene TRBV18, with no clear D. The CDR3 has 14 residues. Germline values: CDR1 KGHSH, CDR2 LQKENI. V gave up 5 bases and J gave up 5 bases, with 12 bases separating them. CDR3 sequence reads: CASSSTTRTGELFF. In nucleotides, the CDR3 is TGTGCCAGCTCATCGACCACAAGGACCGGGGAGCTGTTTTTT.

The rearrangement links TRBV7-6 to TRBJ1-5; perhaps TRBD1 as D (6 bases). Germline V gives CDR1 SGHVS, CDR2 FNYEAQ. Trimming took 5 bases from V and 2 from J, leaving 22 bases between them. This CDR3 is built from 18 residues. CDR3 bases: TGTGCCAGCAGCCTCACAACAGGACAGTCCGCAGGCAATCAGCCCCAGCATTTT. This codes for CASSLTTGQSAGNQPQHF. Looking up the rest from reference TRBV7-6 and TRBJ1-5 gives the full variable domain: GAGVSQSPRYKVTKRGQDVALRCDPISGHVSLYWYRQALGQGPEFLTYFNYEAQQDKSGLPNDRFSAERPEGSISTLTIQRTEQRDSAMYRCASSLTTGQSAGNQPQHFGDGTRLSIL.

Only one count was recorded for this clone. J is TRBJ2-1 and V is TRBV28; TRBD2 aligns across 9 bases. The CDR3 is made up of 16 amino acids. V lost 6 bases to trimming and J lost 8 bases; unmatched junction nucleotides: 14. Germline loops: CDR1 MDHEN, CDR2 SYDVKM. CDR3 sequence: CASRRPLSGGLYEQFF. Written as DNA, the CDR3 is TGTGCCAGCAGACGCCCACTCAGCGGGGGGTTGTATGAGCAGTTCTTC.